These T cell receptor beta chains were read from a single sample in a study of monozygotic twins with inflammatory bowel disease. TCRdb reworked the 5' RACE reads into one entry per CDR3 protein, no DNA. Here the sample table reports a few hundred thousand distinct CDR3 sequences. Sequencing was carried out using blood. The receptors originated from a human donor with ulcerative colitis or Crohn's disease, or a healthy co-twin of an affected twin (not recorded which). CDR3s include the opening cysteine and the closing phenylalanine or tryptophan. Each record gives: J gene, V gene, CDR3 protein.

J gene: TRBJ2-1; V gene: TRBV10-2; CDR3 protein: CASIPESGDEQFF
J gene: TRBJ2-7; V gene: TRBV9; CDR3 protein: CASSSRDWGGEQYF
J gene: TRBJ1-4; V gene: TRBV5-1; CDR3 protein: CASSLVQAATNEKLFF
J gene: TRBJ1-3; V gene: TRBV5-1; CDR3 protein: CASSQGSGNTIYF
J gene: TRBJ1-4; V gene: TRBV5-5; CDR3 protein: CASSRTRGPGTNEKLFF
J gene: TRBJ2-5; V gene: TRBV7-2; CDR3 protein: CASSFLGGLGRSETQYF
J gene: TRBJ1-6; V gene: TRBV5-1; CDR3 protein: CASSFEADSPLHF
J gene: TRBJ2-7; V gene: TRBV12-3/TRBV12-4; CDR3 protein: CASSLVRGAGFPYEQYF
J gene: TRBJ1-2; V gene: TRBV15; CDR3 protein: CATSRGDRNYGYTF
J gene: TRBJ1-2; V gene: TRBV5-4; CDR3 protein: CASSARINYGYTF
J gene: TRBJ1-2; V gene: TRBV6-1; CDR3 protein: CASSDLRGSYGYTF
J gene: TRBJ1-2; V gene: TRBV11-2; CDR3 protein: CASSDRGGYGYTF
J gene: TRBJ1-6; V gene: TRBV12-3/TRBV12-4; CDR3 protein: CASSTLQGGPLHF
J gene: TRBJ2-7; V gene: TRBV5-4; CDR3 protein: CASSLPGSRGNLYEQYF
J gene: TRBJ2-3; V gene: TRBV21-1; CDR3 protein: CASSTPLGADTQYF
J gene: TRBJ2-5; V gene: TRBV4-1; CDR3 protein: CASSQDGRSGGAQETQYF
J gene: TRBJ1-1; V gene: TRBV27; CDR3 protein: CASSPRGRGGSDTEAFF
J gene: TRBJ2-7; V gene: TRBV5-1; CDR3 protein: CASSLEQDPRYEQYF
J gene: TRBJ1-4; V gene: TRBV12-3/TRBV12-4; CDR3 protein: CASSYRAGNEKLFF
J gene: TRBJ2-1; V gene: TRBV10-3; CDR3 protein: CAISDQGGLATTYNEQFF
J gene: TRBJ2-3; V gene: TRBV5-1; CDR3 protein: CASSLAIGTPDTQYF
J gene: TRBJ2-3; V gene: TRBV7-2; CDR3 protein: CASSLVGTSNTDTQYF
J gene: TRBJ2-2; V gene: TRBV24-1; CDR3 protein: CATSDPTGQGNTGELFF
J gene: TRBJ1-5; V gene: TRBV6-1; CDR3 protein: CASRKTGGRQPQHF
J gene: TRBJ1-2; V gene: TRBV20-1; CDR3 protein: CSALHDYGYTF
J gene: TRBJ1-2; V gene: TRBV18; CDR3 protein: CASSHARDSLSYGYTF
J gene: TRBJ1-2; V gene: TRBV7-9; CDR3 protein: CASSGDRGPKYGYTF
J gene: TRBJ1-1; V gene: TRBV12-3/TRBV12-4; CDR3 protein: CASSPGQGPRNTEAFF
J gene: TRBJ2-3; V gene: TRBV4-2; CDR3 protein: CASSQQLAGGTDTQYF
J gene: TRBJ1-4; V gene: TRBV20-1; CDR3 protein: CSVPSGATNEKLFF
J gene: TRBJ2-3; V gene: TRBV7-9; CDR3 protein: CASSRGWGDTQYF
J gene: TRBJ1-2; V gene: TRBV3-1; CDR3 protein: CASSERTGDDGYTF
J gene: TRBJ1-3; V gene: TRBV6-5; CDR3 protein: CASSYSWGGASGNTIYF
J gene: TRBJ2-5; V gene: TRBV7-2; CDR3 protein: CASSQTGGRQETQYF
J gene: TRBJ2-2; V gene: TRBV12-3/TRBV12-4; CDR3 protein: CASSRQGAEAGELFF
J gene: TRBJ2-1; V gene: TRBV4-1; CDR3 protein: CASSQAQTRNNEQFF
J gene: TRBJ2-7; V gene: TRBV6-1; CDR3 protein: CASSEVGPGGTYEQYF
J gene: TRBJ2-3; V gene: TRBV4-1; CDR3 protein: CASSRMGPPSTDTQYF
J gene: TRBJ2-3; V gene: TRBV20-1; CDR3 protein: CSAPLTGAADTQYF
J gene: TRBJ1-1; V gene: TRBV7-6; CDR3 protein: CASSLGTGNTEAFF
J gene: TRBJ2-4; V gene: TRBV7-9; CDR3 protein: CASSMRTGGTGKNIQYF
J gene: TRBJ2-7; V gene: TRBV12-3/TRBV12-4; CDR3 protein: CASSSSDSSLGEQYF
J gene: TRBJ2-7; V gene: TRBV20-1; CDR3 protein: CSARDGGFPYEQYF
J gene: TRBJ1-2; V gene: TRBV6-5; CDR3 protein: CASSPYPGTGYTF
J gene: TRBJ1-5; V gene: TRBV5-1; CDR3 protein: CASSVQGNQPQHF
J gene: TRBJ1-2; V gene: TRBV5-1; CDR3 protein: CASSQGAELIGYTF
J gene: TRBJ2-1; V gene: TRBV20-1; CDR3 protein: CSALWEGRLAGSYNEQFF
J gene: TRBJ2-1; V gene: TRBV19; CDR3 protein: CATSMGGSYNEQFF
J gene: TRBJ2-7; V gene: TRBV9; CDR3 protein: CASSGPSYEQYF
J gene: TRBJ2-1; V gene: TRBV27; CDR3 protein: CASSWTRGNEQFF
J gene: TRBJ1-1; V gene: TRBV20-1; CDR3 protein: CSARDVHGKAFF
J gene: TRBJ2-2; V gene: TRBV7-9; CDR3 protein: CASSLELGLAF
J gene: TRBJ2-1; V gene: TRBV2; CDR3 protein: CASTRGGAQFF